The source of this T cell receptor (beta chain) is a study of cytomegalovirus exposure and HLA in healthy donors. J gave up 9 bases and V 6 bases, and 12 bases lay outside the gene matches. The CDR3 extends over 15 amino acids. Germline CDR1 is MNHEY and CDR2 is SVGAGI. This PCR relied on a set of 60 Vbeta primers and 13 Jbeta primers. Sequencing used immunoSEQ multiplex PCR; TCRdb keeps in-frame clones, though not all of them. This sample has some 95,000 clones; roughly 70% occur once, and the top ten carry 2.1%. Study findings and constraints: The investigators catalogued 164 TCR beta chains as cytomegalovirus-associated. Presence/absence results assume similar sequencing depth per donor, which may not hold. On later analysis, the bulk of CMV-associated TCR beta chains appeared to be HLA-restricted.

On this clone itself: Its antigen remains unknown.

This sequence originates from a man aged 25-45 years in good health and CMV-seronegative. The chain employs TRBV6-5 and TRBJ2-1; TRBD2 matches 9 bases. Specimen: PBMCs. CDR3: CASSPRAGGQGEQFF. As DNA, the CDR3 is TGTGCCAGCAGCCCTCGGGCGGGGGGGCAGGGTGAGCAGTTCTTC.